The 21 T cell receptor beta chains reported below all come from one sample, sequenced in a study of T cell clonotyping in hematopoietic cell transplantation. Sequencing was performed with immunoSEQ multiplex PCR; in TCRdb, only in-frame clones are kept and a portion is missing. The data contain about 11,000 clones, just over 45% of them seen just once; the ten biggest clones take up more than 8.5%. This specimen consisted of PBMCs, obtained 30 days after allogeneic stem cell transplant. The receptors derive from a male patient aged 50 or older who had an allogeneic stem cell transplant from an unrelated donor, so the T cells may come from the graft donor. Some clones in this sample may be carry-over from other donors' samples.

This clone has a handful of counts. The V call is TRBV28, the J call TRBJ2-6; no clear D gene. The CDR3 sequence is 18 residues long. Trimming stripped 5 bases from V and 5 bases from J, with 22 bases between. The germline gives CDR1 MDHEN, CDR2 SYDVKM. CDR3 nucleotides: TGTGCCAGCAGTAAGATTAGCTTGACACAAAGTCGGGCCAACGTCCTGACTTTC. Amino acid sequence: CASSKISLTQSRANVLTF. The full variable domain, rest sourced from reference TRBV28 and TRBJ2-6, is DVKVTQSSRYLVKRTGEKVFLECVQDMDHENMFWYRQDPGLGLRLIYFSYDVKMKEKGDIPEGYSVSREKKERFSLILESASTNQTSMYLCASSKISLTQSRANVLTFGAGSRLTVL.

This clone was counted between two and nine times. J is TRBJ2-5 and V is TRBV7-9, with D tentatively TRBD1 (5 bases). CDR1 and CDR2 from the germline V gene are SEHNR and FQNEAQ (reference sequence). Between the trimmed V and J ends, which lost 2 bases and 1 base, there was a span of 8 bases. The CDR3 runs to 14 residues. CDR3 amino acids: CASSLTGSQETQYF. CDR3 in DNA: TGTGCCAGCAGCTTAACAGGCTCCCAAGAGACCCAGTACTTC.

V and J are TRBV25-1 and TRBJ2-7; D is unresolved. Deletions cut 4 bases from V and 7 bases from J, with 8 bases between. CDR1 and CDR2 (germline): MGHDK, SYGVNS. This CDR3 contains 11 residues. The CDR3 sequence: CASSALKEQYF. The CDR3, as DNA: TGTGCCAGCAGTGCACTGAAGGAGCAGTACTTC.

The gene calls are TRBV9 and TRBJ2-7; 9 nucleotides line up with TRBD2. Germline trimming cut 0 bases from V and 1 base from J; bases unmatched to any gene: 5. Germline assignment: CDR1 SGDLS and CDR2 YYNGEE. This CDR3 is 16 amino acids long. The CDR3 region has the DNA TGTGCCAGCAGCGTAGGGGGACTAGCCGAATCCTACGAGCAGTACTTC. This translates into CASSVGGLAESYEQYF.

The CDR3, as DNA: TGTGCCAGCAGTTACCTACAACAGGGAAGGGTTCAGCCCCAGCATTTT. As protein: CASSYLQQGRVQPQHF. The chain links TRBV6-6 to TRBJ1-5; TRBD1 might be the D (6 bases). V dropped 2 bases and J dropped 6 bases, with 17 bases sitting between them. CDR1 MNHNY and CDR2 SVGAGI come from the germline V gene (reference sequence). CDR3 length equals 16 residues.

This chain uses TRBV30 with TRBJ2-2, with 11 bases aligning to TRBD1. Unmatched junction bases numbered 4, after V lost 3 bases and J lost 4 bases. The CDR3 consists of 15 residues. Germline-derived CDR1 and CDR2 are GTSNPN and SVGIG (reference sequence). The CDR3 DNA reads TGTGCCTGGAGATCCGGGACAGGGGGCACCGGGGAGCTGTTTTTT. Its translation is CAWRSGTGGTGELFF.

The chain uses TRBV30 and TRBJ1-1; D may be TRBD1 (6 bases). Trimming removed 6 bases from V and 11 bases from J, with 16 bases in between. This CDR3 is built from 11 residues. CDR1 GTSNPN and CDR2 SVGIG come from the germline V gene (reference sequence). The chain's CDR3 is CACRSGGAAFF. The DNA of the CDR3 is TGTGCCTGCCGGTCGGGGGGGGCGGCTTTCTTT.

This clone has a handful of counts. The CDR3 DNA sequence: TGTGCCAGTAGTAATAGGGGACAGGAGTACCAAGAGACCCAGTACTTC. Translation: CASSNRGQEYQETQYF. The chain combines TRBV19 with TRBJ2-5; 8 nucleotides match TRBD1. V was pared by 4 bases and J by 0 bases, with 7 bases of the junction left unmatched. The CDR3 sequence is 16 residues long. Germline V gives CDR1 LNHDA, CDR2 SQIVND (reference sequence).

This clone was observed a few times. The genes are TRBV29-1 and TRBJ2-5; D is possibly TRBD2 (6 bases). The V gene lost 8 bases and the J gene lost 0 bases, with 13 bases spanning the gap. CDR3 size: 13 residues. Germline V lookup: CDR1 SQVTM, CDR2 ANQGSEA. Here the CDR3 DNA reads TGCAGCTTGGGACGGGGGTACCAAGAGACCCAGTACTTC. Encoded protein: CSLGRGYQETQYF.

This clone has just a few counts. J is TRBJ1-2 and V is TRBV29-1; D is undetermined. This CDR3 is 12 amino acids long. Trimming removed 7 bases from V and 3 bases from J, with 12 bases in between. Germline V CDR1 and CDR2: SQVTM, ANQGSEA. The CDR3 protein is CSASFADYGYTF. In nucleotides, the CDR3 is TGCAGCGCCTCCTTTGCCGACTATGGCTACACCTTC.

The rearrangement joins TRBV29-1 to TRBJ2-5; weak D call: TRBD1 (6 bases). Between the trimmed V and J ends, which lost 0 bases and 2 bases, there was a span of 16 bases. Germline V CDR1 and CDR2: SQVTM, ANQGSEA. CDR3 length equals 16 residues. CDR3 sequence: CSVEDQGTWPQETQYF. CDR3 sequence (DNA): TGCAGCGTTGAAGATCAGGGGACATGGCCACAAGAGACCCAGTACTTC.

This chain links TRBV19 with TRBJ1-3, with D hard to call. Trimming cost V 5 bases and J 0 bases, with 8 bases left between them. The CDR3 sequence is 14 residues long. CDR1 is LNHDA and CDR2 is SQIVND in the germline V gene (reference sequence). The CDR3 is CASSLGSSGNTIYF. The CDR3 DNA is TGTGCCAGTAGTCTGGGGAGCTCTGGAAACACCATATATTTT.

This clone was observed a handful of times. The rearrangement uses TRBV2 and TRBJ1-2, with a tentative D call TRBD1 (5 bases). The CDR3 loop spans 15 amino acids. Between the trimmed V and J ends, which lost 7 bases and 2 bases, there was a span of 17 bases. Germline V gives CDR1 SNHLY, CDR2 FYNNEI. The DNA of the CDR3 is TGTGCCAGCACCGAATACTGGGGCGCCAACTATGGCTACACCTTC. It codes for CASTEYWGANYGYTF.

V gene TRBV5-8 combines with J gene TRBJ1-5; D unclear. The V gene lost 0 bases and the J gene lost 0 bases, with 7 bases spanning the gap. Germline values: CDR1 SGHTS, CDR2 YDEGEE. The CDR3 runs 15 residues. The CDR3 DNA follows: TGTGCCAGCAGCTTGGACGGGATTAGCAATCAGCCCCAGCATTTT. This gives the protein CASSLDGISNQPQHF.

J is TRBJ1-2 and V is TRBV19; 7 bases are a match to TRBD1. The J segment lost 2 bases and the V segment lost 3 bases, leaving 9 bases of the junction unmatched. CDR3 length: 16 amino acids. Germline CDR1 LNHDA, CDR2 SQIVND (reference sequence). The CDR3, as DNA: TGTGCCAGTAGTATTCAACAGGGGATCCCCAACTATGGCTACACCTTC. This sequence encodes CASSIQQGIPNYGYTF.

The V gene is TRBV20-1, the J gene TRBJ2-3; maybe TRBD1 (6 bases). Germline CDR1 is DFQATT and CDR2 is SNEGSKA (reference sequence). The CDR3 is made up of 11 amino acids. The V and J ends lost 1 base and 13 bases respectively, with 12 bases between them. CDR3 residues: CSARVNQGKYF. In nucleotides, the CDR3 is TGCAGTGCTAGAGTAAACCAGGGGAAGTATTTT.

J is TRBJ2-3 and V is TRBV27; tentatively, D is TRBD2 (6 bases). Germline CDR1 MNHEY, CDR2 SMNVEV (reference sequence). V was pared by 0 bases and J by 10 bases, with 14 bases between. The CDR3 extends over 14 amino acids. CDR3 DNA sequence: TGTGCCAGCAGTTTATCGTCCCGGACTAACGCGCAGTATTTT. This translates into CASSLSSRTNAQYF.

V is TRBV4-3 and J is TRBJ2-7; D may be TRBD2 (5 bases). Germline V gene lookup returns CDR1 LGHNA and CDR2 YSLEER. Trimming removed 4 bases at V and 3 bases at J, with 13 bases between. The CDR3 has 14 amino acids. CDR3 nucleotides: TGCGCCAGCAGCCCTCACCTAACTAGCTACGAGCAGTACTTC. This codes for CASSPHLTSYEQYF.

This chain links TRBV2 with TRBJ2-7, with D possibly being TRBD1 or TRBD2 (5 bases each). CDR3 size: 14 residues. The V gene's germline CDR1 is SNHLY and CDR2 FYNNEI. V was pared by 4 bases and J by 0 bases, with 10 bases between. This CDR3 reads CASSGGSLSYEQYF. The DNA of the CDR3 is TGTGCCAGCAGTGGGGGGAGTCTCTCCTACGAGCAGTACTTC.

DNA for the CDR3: TGCGCCAGCAGCCAATTCACCGGGACAGGGTTAAGCGAGCAGTACTTC. Its protein is CASSQFTGTGLSEQYF. The chain recombines TRBV4-3 with TRBJ2-7; TRBD1 matches 9 bases. Germline values: CDR1 LGHNA, CDR2 YSLEER. The CDR3 has 16 amino acids. V was clipped by 2 bases and J by 6 bases; unmatched bases: 11.

The chain combines TRBV28 with TRBJ2-7; D is possibly TRBD1 (8 bases). The CDR3 covers 14 residues. Trimming removed 7 bases at V and 2 bases at J, with 15 bases between. Per the germline V gene, CDR1 is MDHEN and CDR2 is SYDVKM. The CDR3 here is CASTQQGGTYEQYF. For the CDR3, the DNA is TGTGCCAGCACGCAACAGGGGGGGACCTACGAGCAGTACTTC.